The rows below give T cell receptor beta chains drawn from one sample of a study of sequential checkpoint blockade in melanoma. TCRdb's table, derived via immunoSEQ multiplex PCR, lists solely in-frame clones and lacks some. The sample records around 9,000 clones, 25% to 30% being singletons. This material consisted of tumor tissue (inferred from file names), taken from a patient given nivolumab and ipilimumab in sequence. These receptors all stem from a human donor with melanoma. The CDR3 runs from the conserved cysteine through the conserved F or W. Fields, in order: J gene, D gene, V gene, clone size, CDR3 protein, CDR3 DNA. The D gene is left open where the match is weak. Some rows mark clone size as missing; the rest say once, few, many or name a class of expanded clone.

j_gene: TRBJ1-2
d_gene: NA
v_gene: TRBV11-3
abundance: many
CDR3aa: CASSLPGVNYGYTF
CDR3nt: TGTGCCAGCAGCTTGCCAGGGGTTAACTATGGCTACACCTTC

j_gene: TRBJ2-2
d_gene: NA
v_gene: TRBV9
abundance: few
CDR3aa: CASSVGGYTGELFF
CDR3nt: TGTGCCAGCAGCGTAGGGGGTTACACCGGGGAGCTGTTTTTT

j_gene: TRBJ2-1
d_gene: NA
v_gene: TRBV9
abundance: NA
CDR3aa: CASSLEGFRFLGSYNEQFF
CDR3nt: TGTGCCAGCAGCTTAGAGGGGTTTAGGTTTCTTGGGTCCTACAATGAGCAGTTCTTC

j_gene: TRBJ2-7
d_gene: NA
v_gene: TRBV15
abundance: NA
CDR3aa: CATSPAVGRGIYEQYF
CDR3nt: TGTGCCACCAGTCCTGCGGTCGGCAGGGGCATCTACGAGCAGTACTTC

j_gene: TRBJ1-2
d_gene: NA
v_gene: TRBV29-1
abundance: NA
CDR3aa: CSVEPKNRASYGYTF
CDR3nt: TGCAGCGTCGAACCGAAAAACAGGGCTTCCTATGGCTACACCTTC

j_gene: TRBJ2-5
d_gene: NA
v_gene: TRBV18
abundance: NA
CDR3aa: CASSPREGVQETQYF
CDR3nt: TGTGCCAGCTCCCCCAGGGAGGGGGTCCAAGAGACCCAGTACTTC

j_gene: TRBJ1-6
d_gene: NA
v_gene: TRBV6-8
abundance: NA
CDR3aa: CASSDLGPNSPLHF
CDR3nt: TGTGCCAGCAGTGACTTGGGACCTAATTCACCCCTCCACTTT

j_gene: TRBJ1-1
d_gene: TRBD1
v_gene: TRBV11-3
abundance: hyperexpanded
CDR3aa: CASSSTRQGRGAEAFF
CDR3nt: TGTGCCAGCAGCTCTACACGACAGGGGAGGGGAGCTGAAGCTTTCTTT

j_gene: TRBJ1-4
d_gene: NA
v_gene: TRBV19
abundance: NA
CDR3aa: CASSVGRSNEKLFF
CDR3nt: TGTGCCAGTAGCGTAGGACGGAGTAATGAAAAACTGTTTTTT

j_gene: TRBJ1-4
d_gene: NA
v_gene: TRBV7-2
abundance: few
CDR3aa: CAISDGDNEKLFF
CDR3nt: TGTGCCATTTCGGACGGGGATAATGAAAAACTGTTTTTT

j_gene: TRBJ1-2
d_gene: NA
v_gene: TRBV6-8
abundance: few
CDR3aa: CASTFVQANYGYTF
CDR3nt: TGTGCCAGCACCTTTGTACAGGCTAACTATGGCTACACCTTC

j_gene: TRBJ2-1
d_gene: TRBD2
v_gene: TRBV12-5
abundance: NA
CDR3aa: CASITSGGADEQFF
CDR3nt: TGTGCCAGCATTACTAGCGGGGGGGCCGATGAGCAGTTCTTC

j_gene: TRBJ1-1
d_gene: NA
v_gene: TRBV23-1
abundance: NA
CDR3aa: CASSSTSTREAFF
CDR3nt: TGCGCCAGCAGCTCGACCTCAACTCGGGAAGCTTTCTTT

j_gene: TRBJ2-6
d_gene: NA
v_gene: TRBV11-3
abundance: many
CDR3aa: CASSLGYSGANVLTF
CDR3nt: TGTGCCAGCAGCTTGGGGTACTCTGGGGCCAACGTCCTGACTTTC

j_gene: TRBJ1-1
d_gene: NA
v_gene: TRBV4-1
abundance: NA
CDR3aa: CASSQAPGTEAFF
CDR3nt: TGCGCCAGCAGCCAAGCCCCGGGGACTGAAGCTTTCTTT

j_gene: TRBJ2-5
d_gene: TRBD1
v_gene: TRBV5-1
abundance: NA
CDR3aa: CASSLQGTEEETQYF
CDR3nt: TGCGCCAGCAGCTTGCAGGGGACAGAAGAAGAGACCCAGTACTTC

j_gene: TRBJ1-5
d_gene: TRBD1
v_gene: TRBV9
abundance: NA
CDR3aa: CASSAGTVSNQPQHF
CDR3nt: TGTGCCAGCAGCGCCGGGACAGTCTCCAATCAGCCCCAGCATTTT

j_gene: TRBJ2-5
d_gene: TRBD2
v_gene: TRBV11-3
abundance: many
CDR3aa: CASSSAGGPGETQYF
CDR3nt: TGTGCCAGCAGCTCGGCGGGAGGACCGGGGGAGACCCAGTACTTC

j_gene: TRBJ2-2
d_gene: TRBD1
v_gene: TRBV19
abundance: NA
CDR3aa: CASSIYRGTGELFF
CDR3nt: TGTGCCAGTAGTATCTACAGGGGAACCGGGGAGCTGTTTTTT

j_gene: TRBJ2-5
d_gene: TRBD1
v_gene: TRBV5-1
abundance: NA
CDR3aa: CASSSDRVGQETQYF
CDR3nt: TGCGCCAGCAGTTCTGACAGGGTTGGGCAAGAGACCCAGTACTTC